Listed below are T cell receptor beta chains from one sample, sequenced in a study of T cell repertoires in cytomegalovirus infection. TCRdb itself ran the reads through MiXCR, one entry per CDR3 protein. The table shows some 300,000 distinct CDR3 sequences, with roughly 17% occurring only once. Sequencing was carried out using PBMCs. The origin of the receptors is a human donor in good health (CMV status not recorded). Some clones in this sample may be carry-over from other donors' samples. Both conserved end residues are part of each CDR3. A D gene is named only where the DNA matches it firmly. Only part of the rows carry a size: once, few, many, or a class if the clone is expanded.

j_gene: TRBJ2-1; v_gene: TRBV7-6; abundance: many; d_gene: TRBD2; CDR3nt: TGTGCCAGCGCATTCGGGACTAGCGTCAATGAGCAGTTCTTC; CDR3aa: CASAFGTSVNEQFF
j_gene: TRBJ1-1; v_gene: TRBV7-9; abundance: many; d_gene: .; CDR3nt: TGTGCCAGCAGCTTACGGGACTCTGAAGCTTTCTTT; CDR3aa: CASSLRDSEAFF
j_gene: TRBJ2-3; v_gene: TRBV7-8; abundance: many; d_gene: TRBD2; CDR3nt: TGTGCCAGCAGCTGGGCGCTAGCGGGGGGCACAGATACGCAGTATTTT; CDR3aa: CASSWALAGGTDTQYF
j_gene: TRBJ2-1; v_gene: TRBV7-9; abundance: .; d_gene: .; CDR3nt: TGTGCCAGCAGCTCCCGGGACGGGACGTACAATGAGCAGTTCTTC; CDR3aa: CASSSRDGTYNEQFF
j_gene: TRBJ2-7; v_gene: TRBV7-6; abundance: many; d_gene: TRBD2; CDR3nt: TGTGCCAGCAGCGCGACTAGCGGGGGTTACGAGCAGTACTTC; CDR3aa: CASSATSGGYEQYF
j_gene: TRBJ1-2; v_gene: TRBV4-1; abundance: few; d_gene: .; CDR3nt: TGCGCCAGCAGCCGATTGGGACAAGGCTATGGCTACACCTTC; CDR3aa: CASSRLGQGYGYTF
j_gene: TRBJ1-5; v_gene: TRBV28; abundance: few; d_gene: .; CDR3nt: TGTGCCAGCAGCCGAGTTTATCAGCCCCAGCATTTT; CDR3aa: CASSRVYQPQHF
j_gene: TRBJ1-2; v_gene: TRBV29-1; abundance: .; d_gene: .; CDR3nt: TGCAGCGTTGGGACGAGGAACTATGGCTACACCTTC; CDR3aa: CSVGTRNYGYTF
j_gene: TRBJ1-5; v_gene: TRBV7-4; abundance: .; d_gene: TRBD1; CDR3nt: TGTGCCAGCAGCTTTGGGACAGGGTATCAGCCCCAGCATTTT; CDR3aa: CASSFGTGYQPQHF
j_gene: TRBJ2-5; v_gene: TRBV7-9; abundance: .; d_gene: .; CDR3nt: TGTGCCAGCAGCTTTCGGAACCAAGAGACCCAGTACTTC; CDR3aa: CASSFRNQETQYF
j_gene: TRBJ1-2; v_gene: TRBV28; abundance: many; d_gene: .; CDR3nt: TGTGCCGCTGAGGGACTCAGCCTAAAGAATGGCTACACCTTC; CDR3aa: CAAEGLSLKNGYTF
j_gene: TRBJ1-6; v_gene: TRBV7-2; abundance: many; d_gene: .; CDR3nt: TGTGCCAGCAGCTTAGATCGAGCGGTTCTGGCCCTCCACTTT; CDR3aa: CASSLDRAVLALHF
j_gene: TRBJ2-3; v_gene: TRBV15; abundance: .; d_gene: .; CDR3nt: TGTGCCACTAGGGGTAGTGCGACAGATACGCAGTATTTT; CDR3aa: CATRGSATDTQYF
j_gene: TRBJ2-5; v_gene: TRBV6-1; abundance: few; d_gene: TRBD1; CDR3nt: TGTGCCAGCAGACAACAGGGGGAAGAGACCCAGTACTTC; CDR3aa: CASRQQGEETQYF
j_gene: TRBJ2-3; v_gene: TRBV7-7; abundance: few; d_gene: TRBD1; CDR3nt: TGTGCTAGCAGCTTAGCAGGGGGTAGAGCAGATACGCAGTATTTT; CDR3aa: CASSLAGGRADTQYF
j_gene: TRBJ1-4; v_gene: TRBV7-2; abundance: many; d_gene: TRBD1; CDR3nt: TGTGCCAGCACCTCGGGACAGTTGAATGAAAAACTGTTTTTT; CDR3aa: CASTSGQLNEKLFF
j_gene: TRBJ2-7; v_gene: TRBV20-1; abundance: few; d_gene: TRBD2; CDR3nt: TGCAGTGCTAGAGCCCTAGCGGAAAGCTCCTACGAGCAGTACTTC; CDR3aa: CSARALAESSYEQYF
j_gene: TRBJ2-5; v_gene: TRBV20-1; abundance: few; d_gene: .; CDR3nt: TGCAGTGCTAGAGTGTCAGGGGCCCAAGAGACCCAGTACTTC; CDR3aa: CSARVSGAQETQYF
j_gene: TRBJ2-2; v_gene: TRBV6-2/TRBV6-3; abundance: many; d_gene: .; CDR3nt: TGTGCCAGCAGGAGCGGTTGGGACACCGGGGAGCTGTTTTTT; CDR3aa: CASRSGWDTGELFF
j_gene: TRBJ1-2; v_gene: TRBV6-1; abundance: many; d_gene: .; CDR3nt: TGTGCCAGCAGATCGAACAGGGTCTATGGCTACACCTTC; CDR3aa: CASRSNRVYGYTF
j_gene: TRBJ1-3; v_gene: TRBV28; abundance: .; d_gene: TRBD1; CDR3nt: TGTGCCAGCAGTTTCCCCGGACAGGCCCGGAACACCATATATTTT; CDR3aa: CASSFPGQARNTIYF
j_gene: TRBJ2-1; v_gene: TRBV5-6; abundance: few; d_gene: .; CDR3nt: TGTGCCAGCAGCTTGGGAAACTATGAGCAGTTCTTC; CDR3aa: CASSLGNYEQFF
j_gene: TRBJ2-3; v_gene: TRBV20-1; abundance: few; d_gene: .; CDR3nt: TGCAGTGCCACGCTAGGGCTCACTTGGGTAGGGCAGTATTTT; CDR3aa: CSATLGLTWVGQYF